One sample yielded the 10 T cell receptor beta chains listed below, sequenced in a study of T cells in pancreatic ductal adenocarcinoma. No neoadjuvant therapy was given to the selected pancreatic ductal adenocarcinoma patients before their surgery. Profiled with immunoSEQ multiplex PCR; TCRdb holds only in-frame clones, not every one. The repertoire consists of about 98,000 clones, with 90% to 95% occurring once and the leading ten covering 3.1%. Material for sequencing was PBMCs. The source of these receptors is a human donor with pancreatic ductal adenocarcinoma.

The chain recombines TRBV7-6 with TRBJ2-5; D not resolved. Trimming cost V 6 bases and J 5 bases, with 13 bases left between them. This CDR3 is built from 13 residues. In germline, CDR1 is SGHVS, CDR2 FNYEAQ. The CDR3 nucleotides are TGTGCCAGCAGTATTGGGCTCTGGGAGACCCAGTACTTC. Its protein is CASSIGLWETQYF.

V and J are TRBV7-8 and TRBJ1-1, with a weak D call TRBD1 (6 bases). Trimming pared 2 bases from V and 2 bases from J, leaving 15 bases between. Germline lookup yields CDR1 SGHVS and CDR2 FQNEAQ. The CDR3 is made up of 16 amino acids. The CDR3 sequence: CASSLHVGTPNTEAFF. In nucleotides, the CDR3 is TGTGCCAGCAGCTTACACGTCGGGACACCCAACACTGAAGCTTTCTTT.

This chain connects TRBV18 to TRBJ2-5; a weak D match, TRBD2 (6 bases). This CDR3 contains 15 residues. The germline V gene has CDR1 KGHSH and CDR2 LQKENI. V lost 3 bases and J 8 bases, leaving 19 bases between the germline ends. The CDR3 DNA reads as TGTGCCAGCTCACCCACAAGTCTGCAGGGAGGAACCCAGTACTTC. This gives the protein CASSPTSLQGGTQYF.

V is TRBV9 and J is TRBJ2-7, with 7 bases matching TRBD2. Unmatched junction bases numbered 8, after V lost 4 bases and J lost 4 bases. Germline V CDR1 and CDR2: SGDLS, YYNGEE. The CDR3 is 14 residues long. DNA of the CDR3: TGTGCCAGCAGCCCCCGGGACTACTTATACGAGCAGTACTTC. Translating gives CASSPRDYLYEQYF.

CDR3 nucleotides: TGTGCCAGCAGCCAAAACAGGCAGGACACTGAAGCTTTCTTT. It yields the protein CASSQNRQDTEAFF. This chain connects TRBV6-5 to TRBJ1-1; the D gene is possibly TRBD1 (5 bases). The length of the CDR3 is 14 residues. V was shortened by 6 bases and J by 3 bases, with 14 bases between the two germline ends. CDR1 is MNHEY, CDR2 SVGAGI, per germline.

The V and J genes are TRBV19 and TRBJ2-1, with 10 positions matching TRBD1. The junction had 3 bases not matched to a gene; V was cut back by 4 bases and J by 6 bases. This CDR3 has 14 amino acids. CDR1 and CDR2 from the germline V gene are LNHDA and SQIVND (reference sequence). The CDR3 sequence is CASSRGTGVNEQFF. In DNA form, the CDR3 reads TGTGCCAGTAGTAGGGGGACAGGGGTCAATGAGCAGTTCTTC.

The J gene is TRBJ2-5, the V gene TRBV2, with TRBD2 matching over 14 bases. The V gene end was trimmed by 8 bases and the J gene end by 2 bases; junction bases not matched to a gene: 7. This CDR3 is 16 amino acids long. The V gene's germline CDR1 is SNHLY and CDR2 FYNNEI. CDR3 DNA: TGTGCCAGCCGTCGACTAGCGGGAGGGGGACAAGAGACCCAGTACTTC. Encoded protein: CASRRLAGGGQETQYF.

This clone was detected only a few times. The rearrangement joins TRBV19 to TRBJ2-7; D is possibly TRBD1 (6 bases). The germline V gene has CDR1 LNHDA and CDR2 SQIVND (reference sequence). Trimming shortened V by 3 bases and J by 4 bases, and 10 bases separated the two germline ends. The CDR3 length is 13 residues. The CDR3 loop is CASSMMQGYEQYF. Here the CDR3 DNA reads TGTGCCAGTAGTATGATGCAGGGGTACGAGCAGTACTTC.

Here the CDR3 DNA reads TGTGCCAGTAGTGCAAGGGACACCCGCACCTACGAGCAGTACTTC. This codes for CASSARDTRTYEQYF. This chain joins TRBV19 and TRBJ2-7; possibly TRBD1 for D (6 bases). The CDR3 sequence is 15 residues long. V was shortened by 5 bases and J by 2 bases, with 16 bases between the two germline ends. Germline values: CDR1 LNHDA, CDR2 SQIVND (reference sequence).

V and J are TRBV28 and TRBJ1-2; 7 bases line up with TRBD1. From germline, CDR1 is MDHEN and CDR2 SYDVKM. This CDR3 comprises 14 residues. V was pared by 7 bases and J by 0 bases, with 5 bases of the junction left unmatched. The DNA of the CDR3 is TGTGCCAGCACAGACAGGGTTTCTAACTATGGCTACACCTTC. Translation gives CASTDRVSNYGYTF.